The text below deals with one T cell receptor beta chain. What it binds is not known. PCR primers comprised 60 Vbeta and 13 Jbeta primers. The protocol was immunoSEQ multiplex PCR, while the TCRdb copy is restricted to in-frame clones and leaves out a portion. The sample includes about 300,000 clones, roughly 85% of them seen just once. CDR1 is ENHRY and CDR2 is SYGVKD in the germline V gene. The CDR3 has 15 amino acids. The V segment lost 1 base and the J segment 3 bases; nucleotides outside the gene matches: 5. This entry belongs to a study of cytomegalovirus exposure and HLA in healthy donors. Overall study results and limits: What a later analysis showed was that several of the most significant clusters appeared linked to common viral pathogens.

The sequence was obtained from a man aged 35 to 55 in good health and CMV-seropositive. Sequenced input: PBMCs. The chain is built from TRBV10-3 and TRBJ2-5; 7 nucleotides align to TRBD2. The CDR3 loop reads CAISEWAGEEETQYF. CDR3 coding DNA: TGTGCCATCAGTGAGTGGGCGGGAGAAGAAGAGACCCAGTACTTC.